The 13 T cell receptor beta chains listed next were all sequenced from one sample in a study of CD8+ T cells in alopecia areata. Sequencing templates came from extracted RNA that was reverse transcribed into cDNA. TCRdb's table, derived via immunoSEQ multiplex PCR, lists solely in-frame clones and lacks some. The sample yields about 220,000 clones, around three fifths seen once. Treatment denoted: oral pan-JAK inhibitor, 5-10 mg twice daily. Sequencing was performed on CD4+ T cells sorted from blood, taken at week 4, from a patient treated with tofacitinib. These receptors originate from a human donor with alopecia areata.

J is TRBJ2-1 and V is TRBV5-1; weak D call: TRBD2 (5 bases). The CDR3 sequence is 13 residues long. Trimming removed 0 bases from V and 9 bases from J, with 10 bases in between. Germline CDR1 reads SGHRS; CDR2 reads YFSETQ. CDR3: CASSLAPSTEQFF. In DNA, the CDR3 is TGCGCCAGCAGCTTGGCCCCTAGCACTGAGCAGTTCTTC.

In its sample, this clone was seen a few times. The CDR3 nucleotides read TGTGCCAGTAGTATTGGCTATGGCTACACCTTC. Translated, it gives CASSIGYGYTF. The genes are TRBV19 and TRBJ1-2; unclear D gene. This CDR3 region has 11 residues. CDR1 is LNHDA and CDR2 is SQIVND in the germline V gene (reference sequence). Trimming stripped 3 bases from V and 4 bases from J, with 3 bases between.

CDR3 sequence (DNA): TGCAGCGTTAGTAGAAAATTGAACACTGAAGCTTTCTTT. Translated: CSVSRKLNTEAFF. The chain links TRBV29-1 to TRBJ1-1; D is uncertain. Germline CDR1 reads SQVTM; CDR2 reads ANQGSEA. The V and J ends lost 5 bases and 0 bases respectively, with 10 bases between them. The CDR3 is 13 amino acids.

This clone was counted ten times or more. The chain uses TRBV15 and TRBJ1-1; D is undetermined. Between the trimmed V and J ends, which lost 1 base and 11 bases, there was a span of 20 bases. The CDR3 runs 15 residues. From germline, CDR1 is LNHNV and CDR2 YYDKDF (reference sequence). CDR3 sequence reads: CATSRGSAGWTEAFF. The CDR3 bases are TGTGCCACCAGCAGAGGTTCGGCGGGATGGACCGAGGCTTTCTTT. Variable domain in full (rest from reference TRBV15 and TRBJ1-1): DAMVIQNPRYQVTQFGKPVTLSCSQTLNHNVMYWYQQKSSQAPKLLFHYYDKDFNNEADTPDNFQSRRPNTSFCFLDIRSPGLGDTAMYLCATSRGSAGWTEAFFGQGTRLTVV.

The chain couples TRBV30 to TRBJ1-1; D call uncertain. The CDR3 consists of 12 residues. Germline CDR1 and CDR2: GTSNPN and SVGIG (reference sequence). V dropped 3 bases and J dropped 1 base, with 6 bases sitting between them. The CDR3 nucleotides are TGTGCCTGGAGCACACGGAACACTGAAGCTTTCTTT. This sequence encodes CAWSTRNTEAFF.

This clone came up once. V is TRBV5-1 and J is TRBJ2-7; 8 bases are shared with TRBD2. The CDR3 loop spans 13 amino acids. Germline V gene data show CDR1 as SGHRS and CDR2 as YFSETQ. Germline trimming cut 4 bases from V and 1 base from J; bases unmatched to any gene: 1. The DNA for the CDR3 is TGCGCCAGCAGCATAGCGGGGTCCTACGAGCAGTACTTC. Its translation is CASSIAGSYEQYF.

This chain uses TRBV4-3 with TRBJ2-1, with TRBD2 matching 9 bases. The CDR3 spans 15 residues. In germline, CDR1 is LGHNA, CDR2 YSLEER. V lost 1 base and J lost 6; bases outside the gene matches: 4. CDR3 bases: TGCGCCAGCAGCCAAGGAGCGGGGGGTTTCAATGAGCAGTTCTTC. This encodes CASSQGAGGFNEQFF.

This clone has more than one count but fewer than ten. The V and J genes are TRBV4-3 and TRBJ2-2, with D perhaps TRBD2 (5 bases). The V gene's germline CDR1 is LGHNA and CDR2 YSLEER. The CDR3 spans 17 residues. Deletions cut 1 base from V and 8 bases from J, with 20 bases between. CDR3 sequence: CASSQGGRSSTKGELFF. The CDR3 region has the DNA TGCGCCAGCAGCCAAGGCGGGCGGTCTTCTACTAAGGGGGAGCTGTTTTTT.

The CDR3 protein is CATSRGEKLFF. The DNA for the CDR3 is TGTGCCACCAGCAGAGGGGAAAAACTGTTTTTT. V is TRBV15 and J is TRBJ1-4; no firm D call. CDR1 is LNHNV and CDR2 is YYDKDF in the germline V gene (reference sequence). This CDR3 region has 11 residues. Trimming removed 1 base from V and 8 bases from J, with 2 bases in between.

The rearrangement links TRBV10-3 to TRBJ1-2; TRBD1 matches at 8 bases. This CDR3 has 13 amino acids. Germline-derived CDR1 and CDR2 are ENHRY and SYGVKD. Unmatched junction bases numbered 12, after V lost 11 bases and J lost 7 bases. CDR3 sequence (DNA): TGTGCCTCGAGCGATACCGGGACAGGTGGCTACACCTTC. Encoded protein: CASSDTGTGGYTF.

The chain has TRBV10-3 and TRBJ2-7, with D perhaps TRBD1 (6 bases). CDR1 and CDR2 (germline): ENHRY, SYGVKD. Trimming stripped 6 bases from V and 3 bases from J, with 12 bases between. The CDR3 has 13 amino acids. The CDR3 spells CAIRSTGNYEQYF. The CDR3 DNA sequence: TGTGCCATCAGATCGACAGGAAACTACGAGCAGTACTTC.

This clone was seen a few times. The chain joins TRBV12-5 to TRBJ1-1, with 7 bases identical to TRBD1. Germline V gives CDR1 LGHNT, CDR2 FRNRAP. This CDR3 is 15 amino acids long. J gave up 4 bases and V 2 bases, and 7 bases lay outside the gene matches. The CDR3 here is CASGLLTTGATEAFF. For the CDR3, the DNA is TGTGCTAGTGGTTTGTTGACCACAGGGGCCACTGAAGCTTTCTTT.

V usage is TRBV29-1 and J usage is TRBJ1-1; 7 positions match TRBD1. Looked up from germline, CDR1 is SQVTM and CDR2 is ANQGSEA. V was clipped by 7 bases and J by 2 bases; unmatched bases: 13. This CDR3 has 15 residues. The CDR3 DNA follows: TGCAGCGGGACGCGGGACAGCGTCCTTAACACTGAAGCTTTCTTT. It is translated as CSGTRDSVLNTEAFF.